This T cell receptor (beta chain) was captured by sequencing in a study of Ad26.COV2.S vaccination and SARS-CoV-2 variants. Study summary: The COV1001 Ad26.COV2.S trial arm included the donor. The study gave Ad26.COV2.S intramuscularly, once or twice 56 days apart. Broader study findings: Across vaccine and placebo recipients, the breadth of non-spike TCRs was similar.

Comments on this clone: Its target is unknown.

Treatment given: around 19 received Ad26.COV2.S at low or high dose, single or two shots; about 5 received placebo; per-sample allocation not given. Collection of samples fell on day 63 after the first vaccine or placebo injection. CDR3 size: 15 residues. With 5 bases removed from V and 2 bases from J, the gap between germline ends came to 13 bases. Per germline, CDR1 LNHDA and CDR2 SQIVND (reference sequence). This table comes from immunoSEQ multiplex PCR, and its TCRdb copy is limited to in-frame clones, with some not included. The sample consists of 300,000 to 400,000 clones, roughly 90% of them appearing once.

The chain links TRBV19 to TRBJ1-3, with D possibly TRBD1 on 5 matching bases. The receptor was isolated from a person between 18 and 60 years old who received the Ad26.COV2.S COVID-19 vaccine or a placebo. The material was peripheral blood, obtained in a trial of Ad26.COV2.S vaccine versus placebo. This CDR3 is CASSGERTTGNTIYF. The CDR3 coding sequence is TGTGCCAGTAGTGGGGAACGGACAACTGGAAACACCATATATTTT.